This T cell receptor beta chain was identified in a study of cytomegalovirus exposure and HLA in healthy donors. General study results and limits: The authors later linked a missense DCLRE1C variant to TCR beta V- and J-gene trimming. Most TCR beta V segments were productive about 90% or about 30% of the time in an earlier analysis.

It was with 60 Vbeta and 13 Jbeta primers that the PCR ran. Data came from immunoSEQ multiplex PCR; TCRdb stores just in-frame clones and leaves some out. This table holds roughly 100,000 clones, roughly 80% found once. This clone was found once. Antigen: not known. The CDR3 consists of 14 residues. CDR1 is MGHDK, CDR2 SYGVNS, per germline. V was cut by 6 bases and J by 5 bases, with 16 bases left in between. Input material: PBMCs. The V and J genes are TRBV25-1 and TRBJ2-5, with a tentative D call TRBD2 (6 bases). The receptor comes from a woman aged 40-49 years in good health and CMV-seropositive. The CDR3 DNA follows: TGTGCCAGCAGCAACATCGGCCGGGAGGAGACCCAGTACTTC. Protein: CASSNIGREETQYF.